This T cell receptor (beta chain) appears in the sequencing data of a study of ipilimumab plus nivolumab after autologous stem cell transplantation. Overall study context: Typical patient got roughly 5 ipilimumab doses and about eight nivolumab doses (median). The DLBCL group included primary refractory and relapsed cases.

Assay used: immunoSEQ multiplex PCR; TCRdb lists only in-frame clones, some missing. The table shows fewer than 30,000 clones, with 70% to 90% occurring only once. The CDR3 contains 15 residues. The germline V gene has CDR1 MNHEY and CDR2 SMNVEV (reference sequence). Between the trimmed V and J ends, which lost 5 bases and 9 bases, there was a span of 22 bases. Ipilimumab, 1 mg/kg, started 14 to 28 days after autologous transplant. Sequenced here: PBMCs, sampled in a trial of ipilimumab plus nivolumab as post-transplant consolidation. The clonotype comes from a male donor with diffuse large B-cell lymphoma. The chain recombines TRBV27 with TRBJ2-5; D unclear. For the CDR3, the DNA is TGTGCCAGCAGTCCTAGGCTCCACACTTCTGAGGCCCAGTACTTC. This gives the protein CASSPRLHTSEAQYF.